This T cell receptor (beta chain) appears in the sequencing data of a study of human T cells and chemical hapten exposure. From germline, CDR1 is SGHTA and CDR2 FQGNSA. The CDR3 spans 14 residues. J gave up 5 bases and V 1 base, and 3 bases lay outside the gene matches. As originally analysed: A per-sample median of approximately 100,000 TCRs was observed, with a range of about 20,000 to 690,600. TCRdb re-called the RACE reads with MiXCR, one entry per CDR3 protein. TCRdb's processing, not the authors', yielded these V and J calls. Counted here are some 98,000 distinct CDR3 sequences, 11% occurring once; the ten biggest clones make up around 3.1%. As for time point: pre-sensitization, week 0. The sample's treatment: therapeutic diphenylcyclopropenone sensitization with weekly scalp DPC.

The receptor was derived from a woman aged 55-70 years with alopecia areata. Some clones in this sample may be carry-over from other donors' samples. The V gene is TRBV7-2, the J gene TRBJ2-3; 7 bases line up with TRBD2. The sample in question was whole blood, obtained in connection with sensitization to the hapten diphenylcyclopropenone (DPC). CDR3 DNA sequence: TGTGCCAGCAGCTTAGTCCCTAGCGGAGATACGCAGTATTTT. This encodes CASSLVPSGDTQYF.